This T cell receptor (beta chain) was documented in a study of blood T cell repertoires in COVID-19. The overall study: From the United States, Italy and Spain came samples of acute and convalescent COVID-19.

This clone was seen a handful of times. Germline V CDR1 and CDR2: SGHRS, YFSETQ. Losses at the gene ends were 4 bases for V and 6 bases for J; bases not matched to a gene: 8. The CDR3 has 14 amino acids. Sequencing used immunoSEQ multiplex PCR; TCRdb keeps in-frame clones, though not all of them. This sample yields about 330,000 clones, of which under 90% are seen a single time; around 9.3% belongs to the top ten. The sample comprised PBMCs or T cells enriched from blood (not recorded which). This clonotype originated in a woman under 30 who had recovered from COVID-19. The V gene is TRBV5-1, the J gene TRBJ1-2, with 8 bases matching TRBD1. CDR3 sequence reads: CASSVGQGHHGYTF. As DNA, the CDR3 is TGCGCCAGCAGCGTCGGACAGGGCCATCATGGCTACACCTTC.